This TCR beta chain appears in the sequencing data of a study of blood T cell repertoires in COVID-19. Patients in Seattle were enrolled during active infection, then followed longitudinally. Libraries were prepared by immunoSEQ multiplex PCR; TCRdb keeps only in-frame clonotypes and omits some of them. The data contain around 250,000 clones, about 84% of them seen just once; the ten biggest clones take up roughly 6.2%. The sequenced material came from peripheral blood. This TCR was recovered from a woman of 80 years or more with COVID-19, enrolled during active disease.

In nucleotides, the CDR3 is TGTGCCAGCAGAAGGGACAGGGCCCCCGGGGAGCTGTTTTTT. It is translated as CASRRDRAPGELFF. This chain uses TRBV5-6 with TRBJ2-2, with 9 nucleotides matching TRBD1. Germline V lookup: CDR1 SGHDT, CDR2 YYEEEE. The CDR3 contains 14 residues. V was clipped by 5 bases and J by 6 bases; unmatched bases: 5.